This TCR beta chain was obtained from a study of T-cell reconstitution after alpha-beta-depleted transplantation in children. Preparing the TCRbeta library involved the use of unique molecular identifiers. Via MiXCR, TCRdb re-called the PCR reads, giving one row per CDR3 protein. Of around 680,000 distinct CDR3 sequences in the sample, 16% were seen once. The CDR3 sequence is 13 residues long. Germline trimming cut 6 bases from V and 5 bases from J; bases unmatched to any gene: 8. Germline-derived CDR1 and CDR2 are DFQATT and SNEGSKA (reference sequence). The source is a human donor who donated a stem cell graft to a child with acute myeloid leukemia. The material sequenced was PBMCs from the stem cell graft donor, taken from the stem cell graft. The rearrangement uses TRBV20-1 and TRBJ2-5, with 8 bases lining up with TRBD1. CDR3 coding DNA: TGCAGTGCCCCAGATCAGGGGGCTGAGACCCAGTACTTC. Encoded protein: CSAPDQGAETQYF.